Below, 26 T cell receptor beta chains from the same sample are listed, as sequenced in a study of regulatory T cells in long-lasting Graves disease. Time point of the sample: newly diagnosed GD, antithyroid drugs for less than 3 months. Making the TCR library involved RNA that had been extracted from PBMCs. Through Arm-PCR of CDR3 regions and iRepertoire HTBI primers, TCR beta libraries were built. TCRdb re-analysed the multiplex PCR reads in MiXCR, keeping a single row per CDR3 protein. The sample has about 440,000 distinct CDR3 sequences; about 15% are singletons. These data also formed part of another study, on T cells in Graves' hyperthyroidism and ophthalmopathy.

This material consisted of peripheral blood mononuclear cells (PBMCs), taken at new diagnosis, from a patient treated with antithyroid drugs. The receptors here all came from a woman aged 18-29 years with Graves disease.

This clonotype was picked up many times. The chain joins TRBV12-3 or TRBV12-4 to TRBJ1-5, with D uncertain. There are 13 residues in the CDR3. The V end was cut by 6 bases, the J end by 3 bases, with 9 bases between. CDR3 sequence: CASSRTVNQPQHF. The DNA of the CDR3 is TGTGCCAGCAGCAGGACGGTCAATCAGCCCCAGCATTTT.

This clonotype has ten or more counts. The rearrangement joins TRBV7-2 to TRBJ2-1; 7 positions match TRBD2. CDR1 and CDR2 from the germline V gene are SGHTA and FQGNSA. With V trimmed by 3 bases and J by 8 bases, 7 bases remained unmatched. The CDR3 totals 14 residues. CDR3 DNA: TGTGCCAGCAGCTTTTTTGGAGGGAGGGATGAGCAGTTCTTC. This encodes CASSFFGGRDEQFF.

The chain carries TRBV4-3 and TRBJ2-1; 10 nucleotides align to TRBD2. V lost 8 bases, J lost 3 bases, and 10 bases stayed unmatched. Germline lookup yields CDR1 LGHNA and CDR2 YSLEER. This CDR3 has 16 amino acids. The CDR3, as DNA: TGCGCCAGCGGAAACCCTAGCGGGAGTATCTACAATGAGCAGTTCTTC. Translating it yields CASGNPSGSIYNEQFF.

There are a few counts of this clonotype. This rearrangement joins TRBV6-1 to TRBJ2-3; 10 nucleotides align to TRBD2. CDR3 length equals 18 residues. The V and J ends lost 9 bases and 3 bases, in that order; junction bases with no gene match: 18. CDR1 is MNHNS, CDR2 SASEGT, per germline. CDR3 DNA sequence: TGTGCCAGACTGCCTGCCCCCTCTAGCGGGAGTTCAACAGATACGCAGTATTTT. This encodes CARLPAPSSGSSTDTQYF.

Ten or more counts support this clonotype. This chain links TRBV3-1 with TRBJ2-3; 9 bases map to TRBD1. CDR1 LGHDT and CDR2 YNNKEL come from the germline V gene (reference sequence). V dropped 4 bases and J dropped 1; count of bases not matched to a gene: 0. This CDR3 region has 14 residues. The CDR3, as DNA: TGTGCCAGCAGCCGACAGGGGGGCACAGATACGCAGTATTTT. This codes for CASSRQGGTDTQYF.

This clonotype was recorded at least ten times. The chain couples TRBV28 to TRBJ1-6; 10 bases match TRBD1. V gave up 3 bases and J gave up 7 bases; unmatched junction bases: 3. The CDR3 totals 15 residues. The V gene's germline CDR1 is MDHEN and CDR2 SYDVKM. The DNA of the CDR3 is TGTGCCAGCAGTTTCCCGGGACAGGGGAATTCACCCCTCCACTTT. Translating gives CASSFPGQGNSPLHF.

This chain joins TRBV5-4 and TRBJ2-1; 10 bases match TRBD2. Germline CDR1 reads SGHNT; CDR2 reads YYREEE (reference sequence). J was trimmed by 8 bases and V by 4 bases; bases with no gene match: 12. The CDR3 totals 16 residues. CDR3 DNA: TGTGCCAGCAGCACCCGGGCTAGCGGGAGTATCCATGAGCAGTTCTTC. It yields the protein CASSTRASGSIHEQFF.

This clonotype turned up a few times. The rearrangement links TRBV4-1 to TRBJ2-7, with D tentatively TRBD2 (5 bases). The V end lost 0 bases, the J end lost 2 bases, and 17 bases lay between the germline ends. In germline, CDR1 is MGHRA, CDR2 YSYEKL. This CDR3 has 17 residues. CDR3 in amino acids: CASSQELGKVGAYEQYF. As DNA, the CDR3 is TGCGCCAGCAGCCAAGAATTGGGGAAAGTCGGGGCCTACGAGCAGTACTTC.

This clonotype was detected many times. The chain is built from TRBV5-1 and TRBJ2-1; D remains unclear. This CDR3 comprises 15 residues. The germline V and J ends were trimmed by 4 bases and 0 bases, with 11 bases remaining between them. Germline assignment: CDR1 SGHRS and CDR2 YFSETQ. The chain's CDR3 is CASSGLARSYNEQFF. The CDR3 bases are TGCGCCAGCAGCGGATTAGCCCGCTCCTACAATGAGCAGTTCTTC.

This clonotype was recorded a few times. CDR3 amino acids: CASSASSYNSPLHF. Here the CDR3 DNA reads TGTGCCAGCAGTGCTAGCTCCTATAATTCACCCCTCCACTTT. This chain connects TRBV11-3 to TRBJ1-6; unclear D gene. CDR3 length equals 14 residues. The germline V gene has CDR1 SGHNT and CDR2 YENEEA. Trimming cost V 6 bases and J 0 bases, with 6 bases left between them.

The chain combines TRBV28 with TRBJ1-5, with D tentatively TRBD1 (6 bases). CDR1 and CDR2 (germline): MDHEN, SYDVKM. V was clipped by 8 bases and J by 3 bases, with 8 bases between them. The CDR3 sequence is 12 residues long. CDR3 DNA: TGTGCCAGCTGGGACAACAATCAGCCCCAGCATTTT. Its translation: CASWDNNQPQHF.

V and J are TRBV30 and TRBJ2-3; D might be TRBD2 (6 bases). The CDR3 extends over 20 amino acids. Per germline, CDR1 GTSNPN and CDR2 SVGIG (reference sequence). Trimming removed 1 base at V and 0 bases at J, with 26 bases between. The CDR3: CAWSGRGPAGKEDSTDTQYF. CDR3 nucleotide sequence: TGTGCCTGGAGTGGGAGGGGCCCCGCGGGGAAAGAAGATAGCACAGATACGCAGTATTTT.

This clonotype was detected ten times or more. The V gene is TRBV29-1, the J gene TRBJ2-1; the match to TRBD2 covers 8 bases. V lost 3 bases and J lost 9; bases outside the gene matches: 10. From germline, CDR1 is SQVTM and CDR2 ANQGSEA. The CDR3 is made up of 14 amino acids. In nucleotides, the CDR3 is TGCAGCGTTGACTTTAGCGGGACGCCCTCTGAGCAGTTCTTC. Its protein is CSVDFSGTPSEQFF.

This clonotype has ten or more counts. The chain joins TRBV12-3 or TRBV12-4 to TRBJ1-4, with D unclear. There are 17 residues in the CDR3. Trimming removed 2 bases from V and 0 bases from J, with 13 bases in between. CDR3 loop: CASSLSPMTATNEKLFF. In DNA, the CDR3 is TGTGCCAGCAGTTTATCCCCGATGACGGCAACTAATGAAAAACTGTTTTTT.

The J gene is TRBJ1-2, the V gene TRBV27, with 7 bases aligning to TRBD1. This CDR3 has 17 amino acids. The V and J ends lost 7 bases and 4 bases, in that order; junction bases with no gene match: 18. Per the germline V gene, CDR1 is MNHEY and CDR2 is SMNVEV (reference sequence). This chain's CDR3 is CASKQGWTGVTSYGYTF. CDR3 coding DNA: TGTGCCAGCAAACAAGGATGGACAGGAGTAACGTCCTATGGCTACACCTTC.

This chain uses TRBV27 with TRBJ2-7; tentatively, D is TRBD2 (6 bases). Germline CDR1 MNHEY, CDR2 SMNVEV (reference sequence). Trimming shortened V by 1 base and J by 5 bases, and 12 bases separated the two germline ends. The CDR3 extends over 14 amino acids. The CDR3 coding sequence is TGTGCCAGCAGTTTATGGGGAGGTGGCGACGAGCAGTACTTC. It yields the protein CASSLWGGGDEQYF.

This clonotype has a count of ten or more. The chain carries TRBV28 and TRBJ2-3; D remains ambiguous. Germline CDR1 and CDR2: MDHEN and SYDVKM. The V and J ends lost 10 bases and 3 bases respectively, with 17 bases between them. The CDR3 spans 14 residues. Here the CDR3 reads CATRAGRRTDTQYF. CDR3 in DNA: TGTGCCACCAGAGCCGGGCGGAGAACAGATACGCAGTATTTT.

This clonotype was counted at least ten times. CDR3 sequence reads: CASREPDESSYEQYF. CDR3 bases: TGTGCCAGCAGAGAACCCGACGAGAGCTCCTACGAGCAGTACTTC. The rearrangement links TRBV6-1 to TRBJ2-7, with D hard to call. The germline gives CDR1 MNHNS, CDR2 SASEGT. CDR3 length: 15 amino acids. Trimming took 6 bases from V and 0 from J, leaving 15 bases between them.

This clonotype was counted ten times or more. Here the CDR3 DNA reads TGCGCCAGCAGCGACGCCGGACAGTACAATGAGCAGTTCTTC. Translating gives CASSDAGQYNEQFF. This rearrangement joins TRBV10-1 to TRBJ2-1; possibly TRBD1 for D (6 bases). CDR1 and CDR2 (germline): WNHNN, SYGVQD (reference sequence). Trimming left V 6 bases short and J 4 bases short, with 13 bases between. The length of the CDR3 is 14 residues.

This clonotype came up once. A single base separates this from a much larger clone, so it may be a read error. The V and J genes are TRBV11-2 and TRBJ2-5; unclear D gene. The DNA matches TRBJ2-1 better at its end, which makes the J call doubtful. Germline lookup yields CDR1 SGHAT and CDR2 FQNNGV. The CDR3 covers 13 residues. The CDR3 nucleotides read TGTGCCGGCAGTATACAATGGGACAATGAGCAGTTCTTC. Protein: CAGSIQWDNEQFF.

The genes are TRBV4-2 and TRBJ2-7; D not resolved. V was shortened by 2 bases and J by 7 bases, with 6 bases between the two germline ends. Germline V lookup: CDR1 LGHNA, CDR2 YNFKEQ. The length of the CDR3 is 11 residues. The CDR3, as DNA: TGTGCCAGCAGCCAACCCCTTGAGCAGTACTTC. Translation: CASSQPLEQYF.

At least ten counts were recorded for this clonotype. Written as DNA, the CDR3 is TGTGCCAGCAGTTCCTTTGACAGGTCTAACAATCAGCCCCAGCATTTT. It yields the protein CASSSFDRSNNQPQHF. The chain carries TRBV27 and TRBJ1-5; the D gene is possibly TRBD1 (6 bases). The CDR3 loop spans 16 amino acids. CDR1 and CDR2 from the germline V gene are MNHEY and SMNVEV (reference sequence). Deletions cut 4 bases from V and 3 bases from J, with 16 bases between.

This clonotype was found a few times. Lacking the conserved final phenylalanine or tryptophan, this CDR3 likely reflects a read error. The genes are TRBV7-2 and TRBJ2-5; 8 bases agree with TRBD2. The V and J ends lost 4 bases and 1 base, in that order; junction bases with no gene match: 8. The germline gives CDR1 SGHTA, CDR2 FQGNSA. The CDR3 covers 16 residues. As DNA, the CDR3 is TGTGCCAGCAGCTCGAAAGCGGGAGTGCTCCAAGAGACCCAGTACCTC. Amino acids: CASSSKAGVLQETQYL.

This clonotype was counted ten times or more. The rearrangement links TRBV7-2 to TRBJ2-1; D is possibly TRBD2 (6 bases). Germline-derived CDR1 and CDR2 are SGHTA and FQGNSA. The germline V and J ends were trimmed by 7 bases and 5 bases, with 18 bases remaining between them. The CDR3 sequence is 15 residues long. The CDR3, as DNA: TGTGCCAGCACCCCGACTAGTTTGGGTGACAATGAGCAGTTCTTC. Its protein is CASTPTSLGDNEQFF.

This clonotype occurred many times. The rearrangement uses TRBV7-9 and TRBJ2-7, with 7 bases aligning to TRBD1. Trimming removed 5 bases from V and 4 bases from J; junction bases left unmatched: 8. Germline CDR1 reads SEHNR; CDR2 reads FQNEAQ (reference sequence). This CDR3 comprises 14 residues. The CDR3 reads CASSTRQGAYEQYF. The CDR3 coding sequence is TGTGCCAGCAGCACTCGACAGGGAGCTTACGAGCAGTACTTC.

Ten or more counts support this clonotype. The chain employs TRBV20-1 and TRBJ2-7; a weak D match, TRBD2 (5 bases). With 3 bases removed from V and 2 bases from J, the gap between germline ends came to 14 bases. The V gene's germline CDR1 is DFQATT and CDR2 SNEGSKA (reference sequence). The CDR3 has 14 residues. This chain's CDR3 is CSASYLREAYEQYF. In nucleotides, the CDR3 is TGCAGTGCTAGCTATCTCCGGGAAGCCTACGAGCAGTACTTC.